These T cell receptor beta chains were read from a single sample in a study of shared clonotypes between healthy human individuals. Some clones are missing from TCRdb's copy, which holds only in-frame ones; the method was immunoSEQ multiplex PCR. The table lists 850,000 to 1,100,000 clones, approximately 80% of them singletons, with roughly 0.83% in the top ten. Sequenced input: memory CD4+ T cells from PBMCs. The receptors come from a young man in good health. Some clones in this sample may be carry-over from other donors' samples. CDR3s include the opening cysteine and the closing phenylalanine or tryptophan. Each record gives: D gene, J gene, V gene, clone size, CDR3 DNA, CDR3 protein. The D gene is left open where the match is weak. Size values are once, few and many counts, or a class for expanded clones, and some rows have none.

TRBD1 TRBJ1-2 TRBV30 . TGTGCCTGGAGTGTAAGGGACAGCTACTATGGCTACACCTTC CAWSVRDSYYGYTF
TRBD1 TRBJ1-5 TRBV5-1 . TGCGCCAGCAGCTTTTACGGGGTGGACAGGCCCAATAGCAATCAGCCCCAGCATTTT CASSFYGVDRPNSNQPQHF
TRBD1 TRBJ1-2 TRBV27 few TGTGCCAGCAGTTTACGCTGGGACAGGCGACTTAAGGACTATGGCTACACCTTC CASSLRWDRRLKDYGYTF
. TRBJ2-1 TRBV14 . TGTGCCAGCAGCCAAGGAAGGCGCCCATCCTACAATGAGCAGTTCTTC CASSQGRRPSYNEQFF
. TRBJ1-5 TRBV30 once TGTGCCCCACCAAGGGCCCCAGATTTGGGCTTTGGCAATCAGCCCCAGCATTTT CAPPRAPDLGFGNQPQHF
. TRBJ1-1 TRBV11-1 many TGTGCCAGCAGCCCTCGGACACAACTCTTCACTGAAGCTTTCTTT CASSPRTQLFTEAFF
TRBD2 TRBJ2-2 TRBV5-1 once TGCGCCAGCAGCGGGACTAGCGGGATGAACACCGGGGAGCTGTTTTTT CASSGTSGMNTGELFF
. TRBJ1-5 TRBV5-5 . TGTGCCAGCAGCTTGGTTGGCCGGGAGGACAATCAGCCCCAGCATTTT CASSLVGREDNQPQHF
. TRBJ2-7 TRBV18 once TGTGCCAGCTCTTTGGACATCATCTCCTACGAGCAGTACTTC CASSLDIISYEQYF
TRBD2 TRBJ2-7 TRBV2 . TGTGCCAGCAGTGTCCCGGGACTAGCGGTATCCGAGCAGTACTTC CASSVPGLAVSEQYF
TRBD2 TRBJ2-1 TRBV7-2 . TGTGCCACCGAGGCGGGGGGGTCGCCATACAATGAGCAGTTCTTC CATEAGGSPYNEQFF
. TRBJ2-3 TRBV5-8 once TGTGCCAGCAGCCCCGGATTTGGTACGCAGTATTTT CASSPGFGTQYF
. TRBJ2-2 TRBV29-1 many TGCAGCGGGGACGGGACACCGAACACCGGGGAGCTGTTTTTT CSGDGTPNTGELFF
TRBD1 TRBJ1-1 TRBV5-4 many TGTGCCAGCAGCGAAGGGGGCATCACTGAAGCTTTCTTT CASSEGGITEAFF
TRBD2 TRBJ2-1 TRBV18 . TGTGCCAGCTCACCAGGGGTAGCGGGTTACAATGAGCAGTTCTTC CASSPGVAGYNEQFF
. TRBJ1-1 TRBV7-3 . TGTGCCAGCAGCCTACGGCGGAACACTGAAGCTTTCTTT CASSLRRNTEAFF